The T cell receptor (beta chain) described here comes from a study of T cell responses to AZD1222 COVID-19 vaccine. CDR3 length: 15 amino acids. The ends lost 5 bases at V and 3 bases at J; junction bases unmatched: 7. CDR1 is SGHRS and CDR2 is YFSETQ in the germline V gene. Study-wide findings and caveats: Donors were chiefly white British, with a greater number of females, and clonal diversity was perhaps underestimated.

Clones were read by immunoSEQ multiplex PCR, and TCRdb kept only the in-frame ones, dropping some. Among some 130,000 clones listed, approximately 90% were seen once. In regard to this clone: Its target is not known.

This specimen consisted of peripheral blood, obtained on day 0 of AZD1222 vaccination. This sequence joins TRBV5-1 and TRBJ2-1; TRBD1 matches 8 bases. This receptor was obtained from an adult in good health. CDR3 region: CASRAGGGVYNEQFF. CDR3 DNA: TGCGCCAGCAGGGCAGGGGGCGGGGTCTACAATGAGCAGTTCTTC.